This TCR beta chain was documented in a study of blood T cell repertoires in COVID-19. About the research overall: Sites in the United States, Italy and Spain provided acute and convalescent COVID-19 samples. T cells, B-cell-depleted T cells, or PBMCs supplied cDNA or gDNA.

CDR3 length: 15 residues. V lost 1 base and J 0 bases, leaving 9 bases between the germline ends. CDR1 is PRHDT and CDR2 is FYEKMQ in the germline V gene (reference sequence). Original processing notes: Reference gene primer amplification gave nucleated cell count estimates. Sequencing used immunoSEQ multiplex PCR; TCRdb keeps in-frame clones, though not all of them. V and J calls and clone size come straight from that table; D and trimming were deduced from the DNA. This sample has about 330,000 clones; roughly 85% occur once, and the top ten carry 7.2%. Sequenced sample: peripheral blood. The rearrangement joins TRBV13 to TRBJ1-1; no definite D call. This TCR came from a human donor in a cohort sampled during active COVID-19. CDR3 bases: TGTGCCAGCAGCTTAGCCCAGTACATGAACACTGAAGCTTTCTTT. This sequence encodes CASSLAQYMNTEAFF.